This is a list of T cell receptor beta chains from one sample in a study of CD8 T cells in Susac syndrome. MiXCR, run by TCRdb on the immunoSEQ multiplex PCR reads, gives a single entry per CDR3 protein. This sample has about 94,000 distinct CDR3 sequences, with 85% to 95% found just once. Sample: CD4+ T cells from PBMCs. The receptors were sampled from a human donor with Susac syndrome. The CDR3 runs from the conserved cysteine through the conserved F or W. Each record gives: clone size, D gene, V gene, J gene, CDR3 DNA, CDR3 protein. D genes are given only for firm matches. Only part of the rows carry a size: once, few, many, or a class if the clone is expanded.

>NA|TRBD2|TRBV10-2|TRBJ2-1
TGCGCCAGCAGTGAGGGACTAGCGGGGGGCGAGCAGTTCTTC
CASSEGLAGGEQFF
>NA|TRBD1|TRBV11-2|TRBJ2-7
TGTGCCAGCAGCCCACGGACAGGGGGCTTCAACGAGCAGTACTTC
CASSPRTGGFNEQYF
>NA|NA|TRBV7-3|TRBJ2-3
TGTGCCAGCAGCTACGATCGGTCAGATACGCAGTATTTT
CASSYDRSDTQYF
>NA|NA|TRBV27|TRBJ2-7
TGTGCCAGCAGTTTTCAGGGCAGGGGACACGAGCAGTACTTC
CASSFQGRGHEQYF
>NA|NA|TRBV25-1|TRBJ2-1
TGTGCCAGCAGTTCCCTAGCTCGAGGGCTCGACTGGGTTCATTCCGGTGAGCAGTTCTTC
CASSSLARGLDWVHSGEQFF
>NA|TRBD1|TRBV7-8|TRBJ2-1
TGTGCCAGCAGTCCCCGGGACAGCCTCTACAATGAGCAGTTCTTC
CASSPRDSLYNEQFF
>NA|NA|TRBV9|TRBJ2-2
TGTGCCAGCAGCGTAGCTTGGACTAACACCGGGGAGCTGTTTTTT
CASSVAWTNTGELFF
>NA|NA|TRBV29-1|TRBJ1-5
TGCAGCGTTGGAGGCTACAATCAGCCCCAGCATTTT
CSVGGYNQPQHF
>few|TRBD1|TRBV5-1|TRBJ2-4
TGCGCCAGCAGCGGGGACAGGGGGGGAGACATTCAGTACTTC
CASSGDRGGDIQYF
>NA|NA|TRBV7-6|TRBJ2-2
TGTGCCAGCAGCTTTATTGGGAACACCGGGGAGCTGTTTTTT
CASSFIGNTGELFF
>NA|NA|TRBV18|TRBJ1-4
TGTGCCAGCTCACCGCCACCAGGGAATGAAAAACTGTTTTTT
CASSPPPGNEKLFF
>NA|NA|TRBV29-1|TRBJ2-7
TGCAGCGTTGAAGGGACACCCTACGAGCAGTACTTC
CSVEGTPYEQYF
>NA|NA|TRBV9|TRBJ1-6
TGTGCCAGCAGCGTAGAACCGAGGAATTCACCCCTCCACTTT
CASSVEPRNSPLHF
>NA|TRBD2|TRBV12-3/TRBV12-4|TRBJ2-1
TGTGCCAGCACCCAAGCCGGGACTAGCGGGGGGACGTACAATGAGCAGTTCTTC
CASTQAGTSGGTYNEQFF
>NA|NA|TRBV6-2/TRBV6-3|TRBJ2-1
TGTGCCAGCAGTTACGTCCCAATCCCAAATGAGCAGTTCTTC
CASSYVPIPNEQFF
>NA|NA|TRBV7-2|TRBJ1-1
TGTGCCAGCAGCTTAACACTCGGGGTGGTGAACACTGAAGCTTTCTTT
CASSLTLGVVNTEAFF